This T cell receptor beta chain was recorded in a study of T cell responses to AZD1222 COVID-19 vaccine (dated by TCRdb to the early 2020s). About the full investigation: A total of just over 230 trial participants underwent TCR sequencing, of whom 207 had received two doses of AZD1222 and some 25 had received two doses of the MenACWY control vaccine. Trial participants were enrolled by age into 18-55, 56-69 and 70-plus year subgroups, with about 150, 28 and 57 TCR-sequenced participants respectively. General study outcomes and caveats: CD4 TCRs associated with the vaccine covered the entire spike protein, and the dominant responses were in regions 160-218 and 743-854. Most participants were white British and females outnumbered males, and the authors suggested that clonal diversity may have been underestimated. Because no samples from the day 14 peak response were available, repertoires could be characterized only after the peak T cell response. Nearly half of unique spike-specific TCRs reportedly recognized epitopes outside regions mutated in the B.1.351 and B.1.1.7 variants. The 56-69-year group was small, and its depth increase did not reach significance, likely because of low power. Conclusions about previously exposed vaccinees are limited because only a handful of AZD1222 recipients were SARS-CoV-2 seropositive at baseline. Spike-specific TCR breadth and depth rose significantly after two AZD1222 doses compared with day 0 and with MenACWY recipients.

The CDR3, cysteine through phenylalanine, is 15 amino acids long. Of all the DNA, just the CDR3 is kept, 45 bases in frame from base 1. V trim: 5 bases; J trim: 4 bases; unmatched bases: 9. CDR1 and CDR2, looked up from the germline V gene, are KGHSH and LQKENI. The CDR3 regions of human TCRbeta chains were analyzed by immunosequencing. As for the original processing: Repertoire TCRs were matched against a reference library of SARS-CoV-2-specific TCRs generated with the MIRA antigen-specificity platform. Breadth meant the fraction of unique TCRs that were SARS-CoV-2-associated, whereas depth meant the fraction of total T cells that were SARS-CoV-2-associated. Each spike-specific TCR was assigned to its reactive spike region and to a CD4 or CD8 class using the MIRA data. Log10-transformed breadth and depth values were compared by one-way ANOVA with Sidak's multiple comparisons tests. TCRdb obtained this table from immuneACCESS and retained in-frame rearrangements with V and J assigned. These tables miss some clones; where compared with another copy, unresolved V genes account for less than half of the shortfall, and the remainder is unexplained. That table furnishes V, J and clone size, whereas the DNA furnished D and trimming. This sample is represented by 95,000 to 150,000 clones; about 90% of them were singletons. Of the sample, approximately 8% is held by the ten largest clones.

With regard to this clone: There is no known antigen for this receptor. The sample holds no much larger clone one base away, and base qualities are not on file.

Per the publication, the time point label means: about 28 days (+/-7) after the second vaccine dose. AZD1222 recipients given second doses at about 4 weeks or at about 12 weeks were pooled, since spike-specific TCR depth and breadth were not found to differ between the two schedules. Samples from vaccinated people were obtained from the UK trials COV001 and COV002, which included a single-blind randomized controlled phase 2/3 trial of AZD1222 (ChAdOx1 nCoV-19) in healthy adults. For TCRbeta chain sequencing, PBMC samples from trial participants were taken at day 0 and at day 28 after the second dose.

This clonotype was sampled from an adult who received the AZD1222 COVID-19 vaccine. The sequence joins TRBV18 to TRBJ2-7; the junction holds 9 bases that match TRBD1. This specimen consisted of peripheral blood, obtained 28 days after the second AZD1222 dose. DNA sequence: TGTGCCAGCTCATCAGCCGGGACAGGGATTTACGAGCAGTACTTC. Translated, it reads CASSSAGTGIYEQYF.